This note documents a single TCR beta chain sequence. Its antigen is still unknown. V shed 0 bases and J shed 8 bases, with 7 bases lying between them. The germline CDR1 and CDR2 sequences are ENHRY and SYGVKD. The CDR3 contains 13 residues. The data stem from a study of CD8 T cells in ankylosing spondylitis. Study-level findings and limits: Disease-linked clones were reportedly significantly enriched in matched ankylosing spondylitis synovial fluid.

Generation of TCR beta libraries employed quantitative 5'-RACE incorporating molecular barcodes. Each CDR3 protein gets one entry after TCRdb re-called the 5' RACE reads with MiXCR. The sample carries 200,000 to 300,000 distinct CDR3 sequences, approximately 9% recorded once. The chain links TRBV10-3 to TRBJ1-4; perhaps TRBD1 as D (5 bases). Material: blood, either unsorted or a sorted T cell fraction (not recorded which). This TCR derives from a male donor with ankylosing spondylitis or in good health (not recorded which). The CDR3 loop is CAISESDNEKLFF. The CDR3 DNA reads TGTGCCATCAGTGAGTCGGACAACGAAAAACTGTTTTTT.